The 2 T cell receptor beta chains listed next were all sequenced from one sample in a study of identical twins. TCRdb itself ran the 5' RACE reads through MiXCR, one entry per CDR3 protein. The sample records under 1 million distinct CDR3 sequences, over 9% being singletons. The same sample was also studied in work on yellow fever vaccine responses in identical twins.

The sample taken for sequencing was PBMCs. These receptors were taken from a woman between 18 and 29 years old in good health.

This clonotype was seen more than once but under ten times. The chain uses TRBV20-1 and TRBJ2-3; D is uncertain. Germline V gene data show CDR1 as DFQATT and CDR2 as SNEGSKA (reference sequence). CDR3 length: 15 amino acids. V was pared by 3 bases and J by 1 base, with 14 bases between. Written as DNA, the CDR3 is TGCAGTGCTAGTGAGCTGGGGTTTCGCACAGATACGCAGTATTTT. Encoded protein: CSASELGFRTDTQYF.

This clonotype has only a few counts. This rearrangement joins TRBV27 to TRBJ2-1; 13 bases match TRBD2. The CDR3 consists of 16 residues. J lost 6 bases, V lost 3 bases, and 5 bases had no gene match. Looked up from germline, CDR1 is MNHEY and CDR2 is SMNVEV (reference sequence). CDR3 sequence reads: CASSFYGTSGINEQFF. In DNA form, the CDR3 reads TGTGCCAGCAGTTTCTATGGGACTAGCGGGATCAATGAGCAGTTCTTC.